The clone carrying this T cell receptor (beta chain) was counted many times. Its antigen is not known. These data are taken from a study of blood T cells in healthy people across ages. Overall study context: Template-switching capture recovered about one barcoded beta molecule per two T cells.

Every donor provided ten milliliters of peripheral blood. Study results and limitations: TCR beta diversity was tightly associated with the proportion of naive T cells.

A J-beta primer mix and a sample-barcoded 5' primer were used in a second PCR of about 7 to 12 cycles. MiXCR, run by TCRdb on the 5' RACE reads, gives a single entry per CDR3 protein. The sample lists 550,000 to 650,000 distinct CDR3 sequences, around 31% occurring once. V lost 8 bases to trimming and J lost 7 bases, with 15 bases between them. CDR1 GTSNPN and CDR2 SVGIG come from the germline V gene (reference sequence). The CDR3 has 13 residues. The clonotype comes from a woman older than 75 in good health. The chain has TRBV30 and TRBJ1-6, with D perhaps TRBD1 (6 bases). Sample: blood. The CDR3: CATAGQGNSPLHF. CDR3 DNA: TGTGCCACCGCTGGTCAGGGGAATTCACCCCTCCACTTT.